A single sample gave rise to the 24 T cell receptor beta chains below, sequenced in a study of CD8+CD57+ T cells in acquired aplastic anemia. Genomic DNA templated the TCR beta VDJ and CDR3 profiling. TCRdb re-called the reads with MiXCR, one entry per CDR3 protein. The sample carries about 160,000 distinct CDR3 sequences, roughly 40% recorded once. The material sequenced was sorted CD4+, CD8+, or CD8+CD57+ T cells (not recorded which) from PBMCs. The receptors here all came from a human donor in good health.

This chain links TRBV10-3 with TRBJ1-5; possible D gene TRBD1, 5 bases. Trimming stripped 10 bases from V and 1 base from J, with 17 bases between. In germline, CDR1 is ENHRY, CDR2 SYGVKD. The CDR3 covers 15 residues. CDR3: CATGGEGLSNQPQHF. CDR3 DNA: TGTGCCACCGGGGGGGAGGGGTTGAGCAATCAGCCCCAGCATTTT.

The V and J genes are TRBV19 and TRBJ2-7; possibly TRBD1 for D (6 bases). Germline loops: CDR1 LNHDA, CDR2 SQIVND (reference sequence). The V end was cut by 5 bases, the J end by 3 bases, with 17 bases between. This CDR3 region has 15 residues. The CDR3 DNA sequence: TGTGCCAGTAGTCATGAGGGGACACAGAACTACGAGCAGTACTTC. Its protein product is CASSHEGTQNYEQYF. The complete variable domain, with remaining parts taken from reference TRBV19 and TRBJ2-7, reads DGGITQSPKYLFRKEGQNVTLSCEQNLNHDAMYWYRQDPGQGLRLIYYSQIVNDFQKGDIAEGYSVSREKKESFPLTVTSAQKNPTAFYLCASSHEGTQNYEQYFGPGTRLTVT.

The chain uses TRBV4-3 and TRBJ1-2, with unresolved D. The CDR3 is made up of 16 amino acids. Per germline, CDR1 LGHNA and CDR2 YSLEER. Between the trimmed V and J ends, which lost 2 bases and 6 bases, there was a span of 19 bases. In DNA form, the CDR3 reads TGCGCCAGCAGCCAAAATACGCAAGGTTGGACCCATGGCTACACCTTC. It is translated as CASSQNTQGWTHGYTF.

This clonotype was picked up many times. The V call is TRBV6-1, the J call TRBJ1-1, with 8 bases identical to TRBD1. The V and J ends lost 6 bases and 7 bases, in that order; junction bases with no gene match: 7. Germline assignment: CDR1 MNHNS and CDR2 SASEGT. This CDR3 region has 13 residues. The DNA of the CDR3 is TGTGCCAGCAGGAGGACAGGGAACGGTGAAGCTTTCTTT. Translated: CASRRTGNGEAFF.

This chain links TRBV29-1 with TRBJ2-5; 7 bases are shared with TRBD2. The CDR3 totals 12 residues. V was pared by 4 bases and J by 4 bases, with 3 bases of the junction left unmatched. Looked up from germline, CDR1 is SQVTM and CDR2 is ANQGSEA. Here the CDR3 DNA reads TGCAGCGTTGGGGGCGGGGGAGAGACCCAGTACTTC. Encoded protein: CSVGGGGETQYF. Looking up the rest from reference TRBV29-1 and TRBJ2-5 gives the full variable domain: SAVISQKPSRDICQRGTSLTIQCQVDSQVTMMFWYRQQPGQSLTLIATANQGSEATYESGFVIDKFPISRPNLTFSTLTVSNMSPEDSSIYLCSVGGGGETQYFGPGTRLLVL.

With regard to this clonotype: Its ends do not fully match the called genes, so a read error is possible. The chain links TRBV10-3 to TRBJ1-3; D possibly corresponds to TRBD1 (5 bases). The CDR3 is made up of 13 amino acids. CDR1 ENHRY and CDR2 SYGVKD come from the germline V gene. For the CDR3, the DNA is TGTGCCAGCAGTTACTCGGCAGGGAACACCATATATTTT. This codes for CASSYSAGNTIYF.

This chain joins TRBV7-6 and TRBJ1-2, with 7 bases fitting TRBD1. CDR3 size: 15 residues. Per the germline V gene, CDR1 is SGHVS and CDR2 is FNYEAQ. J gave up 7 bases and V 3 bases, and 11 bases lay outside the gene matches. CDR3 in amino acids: CASSLGQAGGVGYTF. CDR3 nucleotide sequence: TGTGCCAGCAGCTTGGGTCAGGCAGGGGGTGTTGGCTACACCTTC.

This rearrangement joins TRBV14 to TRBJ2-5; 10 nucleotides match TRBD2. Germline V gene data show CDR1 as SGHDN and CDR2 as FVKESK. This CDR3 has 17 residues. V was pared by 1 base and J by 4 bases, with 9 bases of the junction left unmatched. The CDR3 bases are TGTGCCAGCAGCCAAGGACTAGCGGGTTCGGGCTCAGAGACCCAGTACTTC. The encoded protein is CASSQGLAGSGSETQYF. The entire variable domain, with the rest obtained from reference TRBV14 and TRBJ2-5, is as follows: EAGVTQFPSHSVIEKGQTVTLRCDPISGHDNLYWYRRVMGKEIKFLLHFVKESKQDESGMPNNRFLAERTGGTYSTLKVQPAELEDSGVYFCASSQGLAGSGSETQYFGPGTRLLVL.

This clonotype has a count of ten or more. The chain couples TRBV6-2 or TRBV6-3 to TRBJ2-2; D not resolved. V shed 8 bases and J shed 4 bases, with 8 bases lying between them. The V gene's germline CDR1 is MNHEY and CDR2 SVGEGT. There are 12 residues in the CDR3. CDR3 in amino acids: CASGESTGELFF. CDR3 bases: TGTGCCAGCGGCGAGTCCACCGGGGAGCTGTTTTTT.

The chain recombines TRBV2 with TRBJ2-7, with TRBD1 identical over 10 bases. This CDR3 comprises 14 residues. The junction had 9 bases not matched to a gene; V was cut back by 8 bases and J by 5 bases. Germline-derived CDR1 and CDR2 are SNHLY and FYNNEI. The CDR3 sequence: CASDTGTGANEQYF. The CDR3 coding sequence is TGTGCCAGCGACACCGGGACAGGGGCTAACGAGCAGTACTTC.

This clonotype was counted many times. This CDR3 is CASSLGVGSETQYF. In DNA form, the CDR3 reads TGTGCCAGCAGCTTAGGGGTGGGGTCGGAGACCCAGTACTTC. The chain carries TRBV7-2 and TRBJ2-5; D gene uncertain. This CDR3 is 14 amino acids long. Per the germline V gene, CDR1 is SGHTA and CDR2 is FQGNSA. Trimming shortened V by 1 base and J by 5 bases, and 11 bases separated the two germline ends.

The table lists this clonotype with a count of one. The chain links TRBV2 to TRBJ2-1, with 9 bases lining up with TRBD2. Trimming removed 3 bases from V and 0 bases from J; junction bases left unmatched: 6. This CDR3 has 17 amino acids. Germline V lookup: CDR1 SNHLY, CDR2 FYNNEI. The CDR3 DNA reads TGTGCCAGCAGTGACGGACTAGCGTGGGGCTCCTACAATGAGCAGTTCTTC. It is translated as CASSDGLAWGSYNEQFF.

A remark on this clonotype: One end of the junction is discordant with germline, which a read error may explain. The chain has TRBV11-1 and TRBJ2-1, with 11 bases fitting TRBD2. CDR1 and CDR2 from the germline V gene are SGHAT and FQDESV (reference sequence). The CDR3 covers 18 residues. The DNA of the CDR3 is TGTGCCAGCAGCTTACAGGGACTTAGCGGGAGGGCTTACAATGGGCAGTTCTTC. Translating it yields CASSLQGLSGRAYNGQFF.

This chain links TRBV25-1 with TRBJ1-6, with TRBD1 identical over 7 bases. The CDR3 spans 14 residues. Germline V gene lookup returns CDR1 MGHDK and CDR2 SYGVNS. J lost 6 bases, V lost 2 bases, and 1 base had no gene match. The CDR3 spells CASSEAGGNSPLHF. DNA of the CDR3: TGTGCCAGCAGTGAAGCAGGGGGTAATTCACCCCTCCACTTT.

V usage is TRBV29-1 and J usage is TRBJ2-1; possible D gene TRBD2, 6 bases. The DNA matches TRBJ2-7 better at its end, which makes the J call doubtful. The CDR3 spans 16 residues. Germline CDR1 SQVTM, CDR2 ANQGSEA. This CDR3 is CSAEEGRRSSYNEQYF. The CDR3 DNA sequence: TGCAGCGCCGAGGAGGGCCGACGGAGCTCCTACAATGAGCAGTACTTC.

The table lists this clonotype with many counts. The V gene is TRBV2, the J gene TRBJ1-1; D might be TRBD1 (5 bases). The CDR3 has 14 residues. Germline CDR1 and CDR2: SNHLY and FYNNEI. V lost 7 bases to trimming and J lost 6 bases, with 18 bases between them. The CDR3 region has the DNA TGTGCCAGCACCCGGGACGGCGGGGGTGCTGAAGCTTTCTTT. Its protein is CASTRDGGGAEAFF.

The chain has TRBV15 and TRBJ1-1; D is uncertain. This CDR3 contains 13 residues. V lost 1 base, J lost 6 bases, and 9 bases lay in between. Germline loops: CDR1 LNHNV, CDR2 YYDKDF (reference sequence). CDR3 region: CATSRVGEAEAFF. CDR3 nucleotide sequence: TGTGCCACCAGCAGAGTGGGTGAGGCTGAAGCTTTCTTT.

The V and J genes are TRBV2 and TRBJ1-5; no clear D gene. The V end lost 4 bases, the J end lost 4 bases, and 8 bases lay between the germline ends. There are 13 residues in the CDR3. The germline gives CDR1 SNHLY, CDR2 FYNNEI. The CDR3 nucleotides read TGTGCCAGCAGTGTTTTTAGTAATCAGCCCCAGCATTTT. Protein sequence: CASSVFSNQPQHF.

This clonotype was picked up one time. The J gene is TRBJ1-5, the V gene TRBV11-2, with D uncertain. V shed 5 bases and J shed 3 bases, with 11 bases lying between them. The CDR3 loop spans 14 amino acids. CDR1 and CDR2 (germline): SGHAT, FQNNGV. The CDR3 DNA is TGTGCCAGCAGCCCAACCGCTCCCAATCAGCCCCAGCATTTT. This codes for CASSPTAPNQPQHF.

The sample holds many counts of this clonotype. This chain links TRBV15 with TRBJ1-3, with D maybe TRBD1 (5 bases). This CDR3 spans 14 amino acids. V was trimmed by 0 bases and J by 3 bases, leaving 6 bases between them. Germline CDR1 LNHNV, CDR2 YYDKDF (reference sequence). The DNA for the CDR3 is TGTGCCACCAGCAGAGACAGGGATGGAAACACCATATATTTT. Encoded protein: CATSRDRDGNTIYF.

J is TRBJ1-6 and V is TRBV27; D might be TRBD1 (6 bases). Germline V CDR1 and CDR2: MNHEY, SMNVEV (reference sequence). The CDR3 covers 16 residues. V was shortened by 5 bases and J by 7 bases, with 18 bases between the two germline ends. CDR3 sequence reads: CASSPTPAGANSPLHF. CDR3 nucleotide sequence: TGTGCCAGCAGTCCCACCCCCGCAGGGGCGAATTCACCCCTCCACTTT.

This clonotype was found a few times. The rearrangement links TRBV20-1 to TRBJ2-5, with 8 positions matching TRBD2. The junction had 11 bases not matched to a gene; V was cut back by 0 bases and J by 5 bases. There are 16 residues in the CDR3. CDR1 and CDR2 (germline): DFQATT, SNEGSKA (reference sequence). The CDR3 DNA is TGCAGTGCTAGAGATACCCGGGGGGGGCCGATCGAGACCCAGTACTTC. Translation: CSARDTRGGPIETQYF.

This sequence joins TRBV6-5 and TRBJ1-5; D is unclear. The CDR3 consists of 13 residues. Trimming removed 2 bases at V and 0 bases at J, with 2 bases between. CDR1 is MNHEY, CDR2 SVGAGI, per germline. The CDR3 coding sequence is TGTGCCAGCAGTTACAATAGCAATCAGCCCCAGCATTTT. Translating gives CASSYNSNQPQHF.

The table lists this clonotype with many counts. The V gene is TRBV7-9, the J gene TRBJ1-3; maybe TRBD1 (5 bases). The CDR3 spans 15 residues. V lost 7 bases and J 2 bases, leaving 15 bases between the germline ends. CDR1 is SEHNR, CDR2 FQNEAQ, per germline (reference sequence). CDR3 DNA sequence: TGTGCCAGCAACCCCCAGGGTACAGCTGGAAACACCATATATTTT. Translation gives CASNPQGTAGNTIYF. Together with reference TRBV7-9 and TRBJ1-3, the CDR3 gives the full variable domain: DTGVSQNPRHKITKRGQNVTFRCDPISEHNRLYWYRQTLGQGPEFLTYFQNEAQLEKSRLLSDRFSAERPKGSFSTLEIQRTEQGDSAMYLCASNPQGTAGNTIYFGEGSWLTVV.